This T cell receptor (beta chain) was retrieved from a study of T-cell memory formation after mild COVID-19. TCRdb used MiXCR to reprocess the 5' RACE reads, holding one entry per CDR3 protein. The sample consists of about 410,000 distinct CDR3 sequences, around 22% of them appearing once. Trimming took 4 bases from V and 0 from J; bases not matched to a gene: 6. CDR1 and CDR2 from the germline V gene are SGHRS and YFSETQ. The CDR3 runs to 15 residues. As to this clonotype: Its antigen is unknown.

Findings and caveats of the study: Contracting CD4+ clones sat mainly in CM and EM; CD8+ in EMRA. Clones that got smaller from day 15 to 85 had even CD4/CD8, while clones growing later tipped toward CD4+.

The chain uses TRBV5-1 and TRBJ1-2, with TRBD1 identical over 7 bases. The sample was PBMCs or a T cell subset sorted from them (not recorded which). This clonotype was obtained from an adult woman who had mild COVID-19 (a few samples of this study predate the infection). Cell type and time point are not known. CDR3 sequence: CASSPGDSANYGYTF. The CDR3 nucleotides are TGCGCCAGCAGCCCCGGGGACAGCGCTAACTATGGCTACACCTTC. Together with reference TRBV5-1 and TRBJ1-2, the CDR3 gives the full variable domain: KAGVTQTPRYLIKTRGQQVTLSCSPISGHRSVSWYQQTPGQGLQFLFEYFSETQRNKGNFPGRFSGRQFSNSRSEMNVSTLELGDSALYLCASSPGDSANYGYTFGSGTRLTVV.